This T cell receptor beta chain originates from a study of PD-1 blockade in mismatch repair-deficient tumors. The wider study: Enrolled about 2012-2016, patients had progressing, pretreated mismatch repair-deficient cancers of approximately 13 types.

Regarding this clone: Its antigen is unknown.

Findings and limits, study-wide: Rapid post-treatment expansion, then contraction, generally preceding radiologic response, marked tumor-resident clones.

Method: immunoSEQ multiplex PCR; TCRdb's copy keeps in-frame clones and lacks some. This table holds approximately 50,000 clones, roughly 75% found once. The CDR3 loop spans 18 amino acids. V trimming: 2 bases; J trimming: 0 bases; junction bases outside the gene matches: 11. Germline CDR1 is SEHNR and CDR2 is FQNEAQ (reference sequence). PCR or immunohistochemistry showed mismatch repair deficiency in every enrolled patient. A few pembrolizumab responders had their TCRs sequenced. The specimen comprised peripheral blood, sampled 4 weeks after starting pembrolizumab. This chain connects TRBV7-9 to TRBJ2-3; 7 nucleotides match TRBD1. The sequence derives from an adult with mismatch repair-deficient cancer. The CDR3 region is CASSLNLGGRMSTDTQYF. The CDR3 region has the DNA TGTGCCAGCAGCTTAAACCTAGGGGGCCGCATGAGCACAGATACGCAGTATTTT. The full variable domain, rest sourced from reference TRBV7-9 and TRBJ2-3, is DTGVSQNPRHKITKRGQNVTFRCDPISEHNRLYWYRQTLGQGPEFLTYFQNEAQLEKSRLLSDRFSAERPKGSFSTLEIQRTEQGDSAMYLCASSLNLGGRMSTDTQYFGPGTRLTVL.